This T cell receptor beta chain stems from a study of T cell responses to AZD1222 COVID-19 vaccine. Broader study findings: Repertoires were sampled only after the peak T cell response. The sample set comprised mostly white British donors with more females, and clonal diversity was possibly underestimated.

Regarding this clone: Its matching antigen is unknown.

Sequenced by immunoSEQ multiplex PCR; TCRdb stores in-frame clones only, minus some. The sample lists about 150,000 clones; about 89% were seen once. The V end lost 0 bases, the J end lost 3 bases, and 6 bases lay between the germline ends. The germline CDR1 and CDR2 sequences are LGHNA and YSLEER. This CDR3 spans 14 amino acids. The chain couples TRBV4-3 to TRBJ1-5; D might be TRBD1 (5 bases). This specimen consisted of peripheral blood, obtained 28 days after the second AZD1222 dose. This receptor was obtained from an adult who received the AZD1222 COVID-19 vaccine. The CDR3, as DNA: TGCGCCAGCAGCCAAGACAGGGCCAATCAGCCCCAGCATTTT. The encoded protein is CASSQDRANQPQHF.